The rows below give T cell receptor beta chains drawn from one sample of a study of T cell changes during pregnancy in multiple sclerosis. Generated by immunoSEQ multiplex PCR, the TCRdb table keeps only in-frame clones and is missing some. The table has over 90,000 clones, 80% to 95% seen once. The sample here was peripheral blood, taken after pregnancy. Every receptor here comes from a female donor with multiple sclerosis, enrolled in a pregnancy study. CDR3s include the opening cysteine and the closing phenylalanine or tryptophan. D genes are given only for firm matches. Size values are once, few and many counts, or a class for expanded clones, and some rows have none.

v_gene	j_gene	d_gene	abundance	CDR3nt	CDR3aa
TRBV4-2	TRBJ2-3	TRBD2	.	TGTGCCAGCAGCCAGGTCCCTGCGGGAGCCGATACGCAGTATTTT	CASSQVPAGADTQYF
TRBV2	TRBJ1-1	TRBD1	once	TGTGCCAGCAGTCGGACAGGGGTTGTCACTGAAGCTTTCTTT	CASSRTGVVTEAFF
TRBV5-1	TRBJ2-7	TRBD1	once	TGCGCCAGCAGCTTGGGGACAGGGTTGTGGGAGCAGTACTTC	CASSLGTGLWEQYF
TRBV5-6	TRBJ2-3	.	.	TGTGCCAGCAGCTTGGGGCTCACAGATACGCAGTATTTT	CASSLGLTDTQYF
TRBV5-1	TRBJ2-5	TRBD1	.	TGCGCCAGCAGTCTCCCTCCCACAGGGGGCGCCTCAAAGACCCAGTACTTC	CASSLPPTGGASKTQYF
TRBV28	TRBJ1-1	.	.	TGTGCCAGCAAGAACACTGATAGGAGGACTGAAGCTTTCTTT	CASKNTDRRTEAFF
TRBV6-4	TRBJ1-2	.	.	TGTGCCAGCAGTGACTGGGGGACTGTTTTTAGTGGCTACACCTTC	CASSDWGTVFSGYTF
TRBV6-4	TRBJ2-1	TRBD2	.	TGTGCCAGCAGTCGACTAGCGGGAGGGCCCTATGAGCAGTTCTTC	CASSRLAGGPYEQFF
TRBV5-1	TRBJ2-3	.	.	TGCGCCAGCAGCTTGAGGTTGTTAGGGGAGGATCCTACCCCCAGCACAGATACGCAGTATTTT	CASSLRLLGEDPTPSTDTQYF
TRBV27	TRBJ2-3	TRBD2	.	TGTGCCAGCAGTTCGGGACTAGGAGGTGGGAGGACAGATACGCAGTATTTT	CASSSGLGGGRTDTQYF
TRBV7-2	TRBJ2-3	TRBD2	.	TGTGCCAGCAGCTCCCAGAGGGGAGGGATAGATACGCAGTATTTT	CASSSQRGGIDTQYF
TRBV2	TRBJ1-2	.	.	TGTGCCAGCAGTGTAACAGGGTGGGATGGCTACACCTTC	CASSVTGWDGYTF
TRBV6-1	TRBJ2-7	TRBD2	.	TGTGCCAGCAGTGAATTCGCTAGCGGGAGTTCCGTCCACGAGCAGTACTTC	CASSEFASGSSVHEQYF
TRBV11-2	TRBJ2-5	.	.	TGTGCCAGCAGCTTAGAAGGGCGACAGCAAGAGACCCAGTACTTC	CASSLEGRQQETQYF
TRBV5-4	TRBJ2-5	TRBD2	.	TGTGCCAGCAGCTGGGGATTAGCGGGAGGGAACCAAGAGACCCAGTACTTC	CASSWGLAGGNQETQYF
TRBV11-2	TRBJ1-1	.	.	TGTGCCAGCAGCTTAGTTAGTGGGAACACTGAAGCTTTCTTT	CASSLVSGNTEAFF
TRBV2	TRBJ2-1	TRBD2	.	TGTGCCAGCACCACCCCCGCGGGAGGGCTCTACAATGAGCAGTTCTTC	CASTTPAGGLYNEQFF
TRBV28	TRBJ1-5	TRBD1	.	TGTGCCAGCAGTTCCGCGGGACAGGGACGAAATCAGCCCCAGCATTTT	CASSSAGQGRNQPQHF
TRBV6-5	TRBJ2-1	.	once	TGTGCCAGCAGCCCCGCCGGACTGAATGAGCAGTTCTTC	CASSPAGLNEQFF
TRBV19	TRBJ1-2	.	.	TGTGCCAGTAGTATAGGCGGGGTTGGCTACACCTTC	CASSIGGVGYTF
TRBV12-2	TRBJ1-5	.	.	TGTGCAAGTCGCTCGCCTCTTTGTTCCGGGACAGCCTCCTATAGCAATCAGCCCCAGCATTTT	CASRSPLCSGTASYSNQPQHF
TRBV10-3	TRBJ1-4	.	.	TGTGCCATCAGTGAGTCAACTGCAACTAATGAAAAACTGTTTTTT	CAISESTATNEKLFF
TRBV5-1	TRBJ1-2	.	.	TGCGCCAGCAGCCCCGGGGGGTCAACAAACTATGGCTACACCTTC	CASSPGGSTNYGYTF
TRBV5-5	TRBJ1-5	TRBD1	.	TGTGCCAGCAGCTTGGCGGGGACAGGAAGACGTTTTAACAATCAGCCCCAGCATTTT	CASSLAGTGRRFNNQPQHF
TRBV5-1	TRBJ1-6	.	.	TGCGCCAGCAGCCTGTCGGAGGGTTATAATTCACCCCTCCACTTT	CASSLSEGYNSPLHF
TRBV29-1	TRBJ2-2	TRBD1	.	TGCAGCGTTTTGGGGACAGGGGTCACCGGGGAGCTGTTTTTT	CSVLGTGVTGELFF
TRBV29-1	TRBJ1-3	TRBD1	.	TGCAGCGGTGACAGGGGCAACTCTGGAAACACCATATATTTT	CSGDRGNSGNTIYF
TRBV15	TRBJ1-2	.	once	TGTGCCACCAGCAGAGATAGGCAGGGGATTTACGGCTACACCTTC	CATSRDRQGIYGYTF
TRBV5-4	TRBJ1-4	TRBD1	.	TGTGCCAGCAGCTCTACAGGGGGCTCAATTGAAAAACTGTTTTTT	CASSSTGGSIEKLFF
TRBV6-6	TRBJ1-2	TRBD1	.	TGTGCCAGCAAAGGGACAGGGCTGGGAGCTGTACTCTACACCTTC	CASKGTGLGAVLYTF
TRBV7-9	TRBJ1-2	TRBD1	.	TGTGCCAGCAGCTCCCAGGGACAGGGCGGGTATGGCTACACCTTC	CASSSQGQGGYGYTF
TRBV7-9	TRBJ2-3	TRBD2	.	TGTGCCAGCAGCTTAGGGGGTAGCGGGAGGTCAGATACGCAGTATTTT	CASSLGGSGRSDTQYF
TRBV2	TRBJ1-1	.	.	TGTGCCAGCAGCCGACAGTCCATGAACACTGAAGCTTTCTTT	CASSRQSMNTEAFF
TRBV5-1	TRBJ2-7	TRBD1	once	TGCGCCAGCAGCCCCTACAACAGGGGGCGTCCGTACGAGCAGTACTTC	CASSPYNRGRPYEQYF
TRBV14	TRBJ1-1	.	few	TGTGCCAGCAGCCAACTCCCGGGACTCCAGAACACTGAAGCTTTCTTT	CASSQLPGLQNTEAFF
TRBV4-2	TRBJ2-3	TRBD1	once	TGTGCCAGCAGCTACAGAGACAGGGGTCGAACAGATACGCAGTATTTT	CASSYRDRGRTDTQYF
TRBV11-3	TRBJ2-7	TRBD2	.	TGTGCCAGCAGCTTCACTAGCGGCTCCTACGAGCAGTACTTC	CASSFTSGSYEQYF
TRBV4-1	TRBJ2-7	.	.	TGCGCCAGCAGCCAAGATTCCGAGCGAGCGGACTACGAGCAGTACTTC	CASSQDSERADYEQYF
TRBV2	TRBJ2-3	.	.	TGTGCCAGCAGTGTAGGGGGTCCCCTCACAGATACGCAGTATTTT	CASSVGGPLTDTQYF
TRBV5-1	TRBJ2-7	.	.	TGCGCCAGCAGCTTGGGACTAGGTGGAGGGTACGAGCAGTACTTC	CASSLGLGGGYEQYF
TRBV30	TRBJ1-6	.	.	TGTGCCTGGATGGAAGCAGGGTTCTCTCCAAACTCCTATAATTCACCCCTCCACTTT	CAWMEAGFSPNSYNSPLHF
TRBV2	TRBJ2-3	TRBD2	.	TGTGCCAGCAGTGGTTCCCGCGGGACTAGCGGGTTTCTAACAGATACGCAGTATTTT	CASSGSRGTSGFLTDTQYF
TRBV7-7	TRBJ2-7	TRBD2	.	TGTGCCAGCAGCTTAGGGGGACTAGCGGACTCCTACGAGCAGTACTTC	CASSLGGLADSYEQYF
TRBV19	TRBJ1-1	.	.	TGTGCCAGTAGTATACTTAGCACAGGGCACACTGAAGCTTTCTTT	CASSILSTGHTEAFF
TRBV6-6	TRBJ2-7	TRBD1	.	TGTGCCAGCTCCAGTCCACAGGGGCGTTACTACGAGCAGTACTTC	CASSSPQGRYYEQYF
TRBV5-1	TRBJ2-7	TRBD2	.	TGCGCCAGCGCCTCCGGGGGGGGTTGGCCCTACGAGCAGTACTTC	CASASGGGWPYEQYF
TRBV30	TRBJ2-7	TRBD2	.	TGTGCCTGTTCTAGCGGGAGCTACGAGCAGTACTTC	CACSSGSYEQYF
TRBV25-1	TRBJ1-2	TRBD1	.	TGTGCCAGCAGTTCTTTCGGGACAGGCGGCGCGGTAGGCTACACCTTC	CASSSFGTGGAVGYTF
TRBV5-1	TRBJ2-7	.	.	TGCGCCAGCAGCCCCTGGACGGAGGGCACCTACGAGCAGTACTTC	CASSPWTEGTYEQYF
TRBV28	TRBJ2-7	.	.	TGTGCCAGCAGTGAAGGGACATCATACGAGCAGTACTTC	CASSEGTSYEQYF
TRBV7-2	TRBJ2-3	.	once	TGTGCCAGCAGCTTACCAGCGGGTAGCACAGATACGCAGTATTTT	CASSLPAGSTDTQYF
TRBV7-2	TRBJ2-7	.	.	TGTGCCAGCAGCCCCTCGGTCGAGCAGTACTTC	CASSPSVEQYF
TRBV6-1	TRBJ1-1	.	.	TGTGCCAGCAGTCAGGGGATAGCTTTCTTT	CASSQGIAFF
TRBV28	TRBJ2-1	TRBD1	.	TGTGCCAGCACCCTCAGGGGGACCTACAATGAGCAGTTCTTC	CASTLRGTYNEQFF